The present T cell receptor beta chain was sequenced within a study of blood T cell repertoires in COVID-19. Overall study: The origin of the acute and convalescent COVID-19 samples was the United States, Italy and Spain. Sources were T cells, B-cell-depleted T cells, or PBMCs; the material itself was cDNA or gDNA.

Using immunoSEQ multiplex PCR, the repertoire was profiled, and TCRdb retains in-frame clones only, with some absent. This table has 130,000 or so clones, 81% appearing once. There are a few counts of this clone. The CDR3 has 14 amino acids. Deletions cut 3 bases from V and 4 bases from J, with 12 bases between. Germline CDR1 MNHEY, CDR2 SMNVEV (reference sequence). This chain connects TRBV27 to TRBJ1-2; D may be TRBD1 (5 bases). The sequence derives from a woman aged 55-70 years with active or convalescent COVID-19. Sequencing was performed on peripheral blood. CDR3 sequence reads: CASSFRDRVYGYTF. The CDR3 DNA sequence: TGTGCCAGCAGTTTTCGCGACAGAGTCTATGGCTACACCTTC.